The entry below describes one TCR beta chain. No antigen is known for it. Within one base of it there is no much larger clone, and no base qualities were kept. The CDR3 regions of human TCRbeta chains were subjected to immunosequencing. Per the original workflow: Repertoire TCRs were checked for matches against a reference library of SARS-CoV-2-specific TCRs that had been generated using the MIRA antigen-specificity platform. Breadth was defined as the fraction of unique TCRs that were SARS-CoV-2-associated. Depth was defined as the fraction of total T cells that were SARS-CoV-2-associated. Each spike-specific TCR was assigned to its reactive spike region and to a CD4 or CD8 class using the MIRA data. Log10-transformed breadth and depth values were compared by one-way ANOVA with Sidak's multiple comparisons tests. TCRdb limited this immuneACCESS table to in-frame rearrangements with V and J called. A share of clones is missing; checked studies link under half to unresolved V genes, and the rest is unexplained. V, J and clone size were drawn from that table, and D and trimming were deduced from the DNA. This sample gives about 150,000 clones in total; 90% of them show up just once. The ten most abundant clones make up about 20% of the sample.

The data originate from a study of T cell responses to AZD1222 COVID-19 vaccine listed by TCRdb under 2021. About the full investigation: AZD1222 recipients whose second dose came at about 4 weeks and those whose second dose came at about 12 weeks were combined into one group, since spike-specific TCR depth and breadth did not differ between the two schedules. TCR sequencing covered some 250 trial participants: 200 to 210 given two doses of AZD1222 and around 26 given two doses of MenACWY control vaccine. Trial participants were enrolled by age into 18-55, 56-69 and 70-plus year subgroups, with approximately 150, 28 and 58 TCR-sequenced participants respectively.

Paper-wide results and their limitations: No day 14 peak-response samples were available, so repertoires were characterized only after the peak T cell response. The 56-69-year group was small, and its depth increase did not reach significance, likely because of low power. Spike-specific TCR breadth and depth rose significantly after two AZD1222 doses compared with day 0 and with MenACWY recipients. The vaccine-associated CD4 TCRs covered the entire spike protein, and the dominant responses fell in regions 160-218 and 743-854. Participants were mostly white British and included more females than males, and it was suggested by the authors that clonal diversity may have been underestimated. Only 5 to 7 AZD1222 recipients were SARS-CoV-2 seropositive at baseline, limiting conclusions about previously exposed vaccinees. Reportedly, close to half of the unique spike-specific TCRs recognized epitopes lying outside the regions that are mutated in the B.1.351 and B.1.1.7 variants.

The label giving this sample's time point can be read as: baseline before first vaccination. Samples from vaccinated people were obtained from the UK trials COV001 and COV002, which included a single-blind randomized controlled phase 2/3 trial of AZD1222 (ChAdOx1 nCoV-19) in healthy adults. Trial participant PBMC samples were collected at day 0 and day 28 after the second dose for TCRbeta chain sequencing. Sequencing was performed on peripheral blood, taken on day 0 of AZD1222 vaccination. This sequence originates from an adult in good health.

The CDR3 sequence is CAWTPKETQYF. In nucleotides, the sequence is TGTGCCTGGACACCTAAAGAGACCCAGTACTTC. The chain uses TRBV30 and TRBJ2-5; the D gene cannot be named for sure. Its CDR3 holds 11 amino acids, cysteine through phenylalanine. CDR3 DNA only is kept here, 33 bases in frame from base 1. As encoded in the germline V gene (reference sequence), CDR1 is GTSNPN while CDR2 is SVGIG. Trimming removed 4 bases from V and 3 bases from J, leaving 6 bases between the germline ends.